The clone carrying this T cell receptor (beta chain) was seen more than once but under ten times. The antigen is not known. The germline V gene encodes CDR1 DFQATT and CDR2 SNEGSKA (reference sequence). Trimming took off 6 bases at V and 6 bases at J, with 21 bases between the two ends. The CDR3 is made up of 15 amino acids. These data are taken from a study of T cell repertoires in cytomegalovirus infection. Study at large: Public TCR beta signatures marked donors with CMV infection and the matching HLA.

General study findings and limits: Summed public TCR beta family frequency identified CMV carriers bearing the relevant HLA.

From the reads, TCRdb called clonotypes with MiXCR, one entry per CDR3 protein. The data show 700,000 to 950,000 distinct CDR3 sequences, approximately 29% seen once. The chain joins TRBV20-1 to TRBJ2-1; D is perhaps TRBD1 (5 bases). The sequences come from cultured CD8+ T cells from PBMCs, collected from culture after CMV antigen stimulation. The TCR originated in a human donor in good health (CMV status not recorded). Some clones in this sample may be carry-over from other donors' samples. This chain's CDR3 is CSATSTGNLLNEQFF. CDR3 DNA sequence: TGCAGTGCCACTTCCACAGGTAACCTACTCAATGAGCAGTTCTTC.